These T cell receptor beta chains were read from a single sample in a study of beta chain features in type 1 diabetes. Sequencing was performed with immunoSEQ multiplex PCR; in TCRdb, only in-frame clones are kept and a portion is missing. The repertoire has around 100,000 clones, under 30% of them found once; the top ten carry 0.5% to 0.6%. Sequencing used central memory CD4+ T cells from blood. The receptors come from a young woman with type 1 diabetes. Each CDR3 is given with its conserved first and last residue. D genes are given only for firm matches. The listing skips clone size in some rows; elsewhere it reads once, few, many or a size class.

J gene: TRBJ2-5; V gene: TRBV6-5; D gene: -; clone size: -; CDR3 protein: CASSFSGRQETQYF; CDR3 DNA: TGTGCCAGCAGTTTCTCGGGCCGACAAGAGACCCAGTACTTC
J gene: TRBJ2-1; V gene: TRBV6-4; D gene: TRBD1; clone size: few; CDR3 protein: CASKDRDQRDEQFF; CDR3 DNA: TGTGCCAGCAAGGACAGGGATCAGAGGGATGAGCAGTTCTTC
J gene: TRBJ2-3; V gene: TRBV7-3; D gene: -; clone size: once; CDR3 protein: CASSLTPGGLGTDTQYF; CDR3 DNA: TGTGCCAGCAGCTTAACCCCGGGGGGCCTCGGCACAGATACGCAGTATTTT
J gene: TRBJ1-2; V gene: TRBV5-4; D gene: -; clone size: -; CDR3 protein: CASSSDSLYGYTF; CDR3 DNA: TGTGCCAGCAGCTCAGACAGCCTCTATGGCTACACCTTC
J gene: TRBJ2-7; V gene: TRBV30; D gene: TRBD1; clone size: few; CDR3 protein: CAWSVGQGYEQYF; CDR3 DNA: TGTGCCTGGAGTGTAGGACAGGGCTACGAGCAGTACTTC
J gene: TRBJ2-2; V gene: TRBV7-2; D gene: TRBD2; clone size: -; CDR3 protein: CASSLWLAGTGELFF; CDR3 DNA: TGTGCCAGCAGCTTATGGCTAGCGGGCACCGGGGAGCTGTTTTTT
J gene: TRBJ2-5; V gene: TRBV7-2; D gene: -; clone size: few; CDR3 protein: CASSLTVENQETQYF; CDR3 DNA: TGTGCCAGCAGCTTAACGGTCGAAAACCAAGAGACCCAGTACTTC
J gene: TRBJ2-4; V gene: TRBV4-2; D gene: -; clone size: few; CDR3 protein: CASSQDLGAALAKNIQYF; CDR3 DNA: TGTGCCAGCAGCCAAGATTTGGGGGCAGCACTAGCCAAAAACATTCAGTACTTC
J gene: TRBJ2-1; V gene: TRBV6-1; D gene: TRBD1; clone size: -; CDR3 protein: CASSATFETGTGKYNEQFF; CDR3 DNA: TGTGCCAGCAGTGCAACCTTCGAAACCGGGACAGGGAAATACAATGAGCAGTTCTTC
J gene: TRBJ2-7; V gene: TRBV10-3; D gene: TRBD1; clone size: few; CDR3 protein: CAINEGQGGSYEQYF; CDR3 DNA: TGTGCCATCAATGAAGGACAGGGCGGATCCTACGAGCAGTACTTC
J gene: TRBJ2-1; V gene: TRBV30; D gene: -; clone size: -; CDR3 protein: CAWSPYIKQFF; CDR3 DNA: TGTGCCTGGAGTCCCTATATTAAGCAGTTCTTC
J gene: TRBJ1-5; V gene: TRBV2; D gene: -; clone size: few; CDR3 protein: CASSEAHRGGQPQHF; CDR3 DNA: TGTGCCAGCAGTGAAGCGCACCGGGGTGGGCAGCCCCAGCATTTT
J gene: TRBJ1-5; V gene: TRBV28; D gene: TRBD1; clone size: -; CDR3 protein: CASSLLAGTVSNQPQHF; CDR3 DNA: TGTGCCAGCAGTTTGCTGGCCGGGACAGTTAGCAATCAGCCCCAGCATTTT
J gene: TRBJ2-7; V gene: TRBV2; D gene: -; clone size: -; CDR3 protein: CASSGQRPSTYEQYF; CDR3 DNA: TGTGCCAGCAGTGGGCAGCGGCCCTCCACCTACGAGCAGTACTTC
J gene: TRBJ2-5; V gene: TRBV18; D gene: TRBD1; clone size: -; CDR3 protein: CASSPSAPRTGGRETQYF; CDR3 DNA: TGTGCCAGCTCACCAAGTGCCCCGAGGACAGGGGGAAGGGAGACCCAGTACTTC
J gene: TRBJ1-2; V gene: TRBV10-3; D gene: TRBD1; clone size: -; CDR3 protein: CAISESLQGAGGYTF; CDR3 DNA: TGTGCCATCAGTGAGTCTTTACAGGGGGCTGGTGGCTACACCTTC
J gene: TRBJ2-6; V gene: TRBV5-1; D gene: -; clone size: few; CDR3 protein: CASTLQVSGANVLTF; CDR3 DNA: TGCGCCAGCACTCTCCAGGTCTCTGGGGCCAACGTCCTGACTTTC
J gene: TRBJ2-7; V gene: TRBV13; D gene: TRBD1; clone size: -; CDR3 protein: CASSLGTGTGDLEQYF; CDR3 DNA: TGTGCCAGCAGTCTTGGAACCGGGACAGGGGATCTCGAGCAGTACTTC
J gene: TRBJ2-2; V gene: TRBV6-1; D gene: TRBD2; clone size: few; CDR3 protein: CASSETGTRITGELFF; CDR3 DNA: TGTGCCAGCAGTGAGACCGGGACTAGGATCACCGGGGAGCTGTTTTTT
J gene: TRBJ1-5; V gene: TRBV29-1; D gene: -; clone size: -; CDR3 protein: CSVVEQAEQPQHF; CDR3 DNA: TGCAGCGTTGTCGAACAGGCGGAGCAGCCCCAGCATTTT
J gene: TRBJ1-1; V gene: TRBV11-1; D gene: -; clone size: -; CDR3 protein: CASSFSGGATEAFF; CDR3 DNA: TGTGCCAGCAGCTTTTCCGGGGGGGCCACTGAAGCTTTCTTT
J gene: TRBJ2-1; V gene: TRBV5-1; D gene: -; clone size: few; CDR3 protein: CASSLVSRSGGLWFF; CDR3 DNA: TGCGCCAGCAGCTTGGTTTCACGTAGCGGCGGATTGTGGTTCTTC
J gene: TRBJ2-1; V gene: TRBV11-2; D gene: -; clone size: -; CDR3 protein: CASSSGLYNEQFF; CDR3 DNA: TGTGCCAGCAGCTCGGGACTCTACAATGAGCAGTTCTTC
J gene: TRBJ1-1; V gene: TRBV5-1; D gene: -; clone size: few; CDR3 protein: CASSLDPVNTEAFF; CDR3 DNA: TGCGCCAGCAGCTTGGATCCGGTGAACACTGAAGCTTTCTTT
J gene: TRBJ2-1; V gene: TRBV7-2; D gene: -; clone size: -; CDR3 protein: CASSLAPGSVGEQFF; CDR3 DNA: TGTGCCAGCAGCTTAGCCCCCGGGAGCGTAGGTGAGCAGTTCTTC
J gene: TRBJ1-1; V gene: TRBV18; D gene: -; clone size: few; CDR3 protein: CASSPPGHSEAFF; CDR3 DNA: TGTGCCAGCTCTCCTCCGGGACATAGTGAAGCTTTCTTT
J gene: TRBJ2-1; V gene: TRBV5-1; D gene: TRBD2; clone size: -; CDR3 protein: CASSLAGGTGNEQFF; CDR3 DNA: TGCGCCAGCAGCTTAGCGGGAGGTACGGGGAATGAGCAGTTCTTC
J gene: TRBJ2-1; V gene: TRBV19; D gene: -; clone size: few; CDR3 protein: CASSKQGGHVNEQFF; CDR3 DNA: TGTGCCAGTAGTAAACAGGGTGGTCACGTCAATGAGCAGTTCTTC
J gene: TRBJ2-5; V gene: TRBV14; D gene: TRBD1; clone size: -; CDR3 protein: CASGTGTGVGEETQYF; CDR3 DNA: TGTGCCAGCGGGACCGGGACAGGGGTTGGAGAAGAGACCCAGTACTTC
J gene: TRBJ2-7; V gene: TRBV18; D gene: TRBD1; clone size: many; CDR3 protein: CASSPPGTGDEQYF; CDR3 DNA: TGTGCCAGCTCACCACCCGGGACAGGGGACGAGCAGTACTTC
J gene: TRBJ2-1; V gene: TRBV6-1; D gene: -; clone size: -; CDR3 protein: CASTRTVSSYNEQFF; CDR3 DNA: TGTGCCAGCACCCGAACAGTGAGCTCCTACAATGAGCAGTTCTTC
J gene: TRBJ2-5; V gene: TRBV7-9; D gene: -; clone size: few; CDR3 protein: CASSSRTVEETQYF; CDR3 DNA: TGTGCCAGCAGCTCCCGGACAGTTGAAGAGACCCAGTACTTC
J gene: TRBJ2-7; V gene: TRBV19; D gene: TRBD1; clone size: few; CDR3 protein: CASSPRDRGGYEQYF; CDR3 DNA: TGTGCCAGTAGTCCAAGGGACAGGGGAGGCTACGAGCAGTACTTC
J gene: TRBJ1-1; V gene: TRBV11-2; D gene: -; clone size: -; CDR3 protein: CASSKQENTEAFF; CDR3 DNA: TGTGCCAGCAGTAAACAGGAGAACACTGAAGCTTTCTTT
J gene: TRBJ2-5; V gene: TRBV6-1; D gene: TRBD2; clone size: few; CDR3 protein: CASRRGAGGGETQYF; CDR3 DNA: TGTGCCAGCAGGAGGGGGGCGGGAGGCGGTGAGACCCAGTACTTC
J gene: TRBJ2-4; V gene: TRBV2; D gene: -; clone size: few; CDR3 protein: CASSETGTNIQYF; CDR3 DNA: TGTGCCAGCAGTGAAACAGGGACAAACATTCAGTACTTC
J gene: TRBJ2-3; V gene: TRBV11-3; D gene: -; clone size: -; CDR3 protein: CASSQTGSDTQYF; CDR3 DNA: TGTGCCAGCAGCCAAACCGGGTCAGATACGCAGTATTTT
J gene: TRBJ2-1; V gene: TRBV29-1; D gene: TRBD2; clone size: few; CDR3 protein: CSVEVGTSGTYNEQFF; CDR3 DNA: TGCAGCGTTGAAGTGGGGACTAGCGGGACCTACAATGAGCAGTTCTTC
J gene: TRBJ2-2; V gene: TRBV29-1; D gene: -; clone size: -; CDR3 protein: CSVSYTLTGELFF; CDR3 DNA: TGCAGCGTTTCATACACCTTGACCGGGGAGCTGTTTTTT
J gene: TRBJ2-5; V gene: TRBV9; D gene: TRBD2; clone size: -; CDR3 protein: CASSPGYREGETQYF; CDR3 DNA: TGTGCCAGCAGCCCCGGATACCGGGAGGGGGAGACCCAGTACTTC
J gene: TRBJ2-1; V gene: TRBV21-1; D gene: -; clone size: few; CDR3 protein: CASTFHLAGGSNNEQFF; CDR3 DNA: TGTGCCAGCACCTTCCACCTAGCGGGAGGGAGTAACAATGAGCAGTTCTTC
J gene: TRBJ2-3; V gene: TRBV7-9; D gene: -; clone size: -; CDR3 protein: CASSLVAGNTDTQYF; CDR3 DNA: TGTGCCAGCAGCTTAGTGGCAGGAAACACAGATACGCAGTATTTT
J gene: TRBJ2-2; V gene: TRBV7-9; D gene: -; clone size: few; CDR3 protein: CASSSVGGYTGELFF; CDR3 DNA: TGTGCCAGCAGCTCCGTTGGGGGCTACACCGGGGAGCTGTTTTTT
J gene: TRBJ2-1; V gene: TRBV28; D gene: TRBD2; clone size: -; CDR3 protein: CASSLVTSGYNEQFF; CDR3 DNA: TGTGCCAGCAGTTTGGTAACTAGCGGATACAATGAGCAGTTCTTC
J gene: TRBJ2-1; V gene: TRBV28; D gene: TRBD1; clone size: few; CDR3 protein: CASNLRQGSYNEQFF; CDR3 DNA: TGTGCCAGCAATCTTAGACAGGGATCTTACAATGAGCAGTTCTTC
J gene: TRBJ1-4; V gene: TRBV11-2; D gene: -; clone size: few; CDR3 protein: CASSLMSRATNEKLFF; CDR3 DNA: TGTGCCAGCAGCTTAATGTCCCGTGCAACTAATGAAAAACTGTTTTTT
J gene: TRBJ1-1; V gene: TRBV7-2; D gene: -; clone size: once; CDR3 protein: CASSLVGGGDTEAFF; CDR3 DNA: TGTGCCAGCAGCTTAGTAGGGGGGGGCGACACTGAAGCTTTCTTT
J gene: TRBJ1-1; V gene: TRBV19; D gene: TRBD1; clone size: -; CDR3 protein: CASRSPGQGRWTEAFF; CDR3 DNA: TGTGCCAGTAGGAGCCCCGGACAGGGGAGATGGACTGAAGCTTTCTTT
J gene: TRBJ1-2; V gene: TRBV9; D gene: -; clone size: -; CDR3 protein: CASSGLGPDRGYGYTF; CDR3 DNA: TGTGCCAGCAGCGGACTCGGGCCCGATCGGGGGTATGGCTACACCTTC
J gene: TRBJ2-1; V gene: TRBV7-2; D gene: TRBD2; clone size: -; CDR3 protein: CASSSLAGAFYNEQFF; CDR3 DNA: TGTGCCAGCAGCTCACTAGCGGGGGCCTTTTACAATGAGCAGTTCTTC
J gene: TRBJ2-3; V gene: TRBV28; D gene: -; clone size: few; CDR3 protein: CASSSTGEGADTQYF; CDR3 DNA: TGTGCCAGCAGTTCAACCGGGGAGGGGGCAGATACGCAGTATTTT
J gene: TRBJ2-5; V gene: TRBV7-2; D gene: -; clone size: -; CDR3 protein: CASSLATTRETQYF; CDR3 DNA: TGTGCCAGCAGCTTAGCGACTACAAGGGAGACCCAGTACTTC